This T cell receptor (beta chain) appears in the sequencing data of a study of T cell responses to AZD1222 COVID-19 vaccine (dated by TCRdb to the early 2020s). With respect to the entire study: AZD1222 recipients whose second dose came at about 4 weeks and those whose second dose came at about 12 weeks were combined into one group, since spike-specific TCR depth and breadth did not differ between the two schedules. Enrollment into the trials was organized by age into subgroups of 18-55, 56-69 and 70-plus years, and those subgroups contained around 150, 28 and 57 TCR-sequenced participants, respectively. TCR sequencing was performed for 233 trial participants, of whom 200 to 220 were given two doses of AZD1222 and around 26 were given two doses of MenACWY control vaccine.

A note on this clone: Its specific antigen is unknown. No base quality values were provided; no much bigger clone lies one nucleotide off.

General findings and caveats noted by the study authors: The 56-69-year group was small, and its depth increase did not reach significance, likely because of low power. Reportedly, close to half of the unique spike-specific TCRs recognized epitopes lying outside the regions that are mutated in the B.1.351 and B.1.1.7 variants. The vaccine-associated CD4 TCRs covered the entire spike protein, and the dominant responses fell in regions 160-218 and 743-854. After two AZD1222 doses, both the breadth and the depth of spike-specific TCRs were significantly higher than at day 0 and than in MenACWY recipients. Because no samples from the day 14 peak response were available, repertoires could be characterized only after the peak T cell response. Most participants were white British and females outnumbered males, and the authors suggested that clonal diversity may have been underestimated. Conclusions about previously exposed vaccinees are limited because only a handful of AZD1222 recipients were SARS-CoV-2 seropositive at baseline.

The CDR3 regions of human TCRbeta chains were subjected to immunosequencing. As for the original processing: Repertoire TCRs were matched against a reference library of SARS-CoV-2-specific TCRs generated with the MIRA antigen-specificity platform. Breadth was defined as the fraction of unique TCRs that were SARS-CoV-2-associated, and depth was defined as the fraction of total T cells that were SARS-CoV-2-associated. Using the MIRA data, every spike-specific TCR was mapped to the spike region that the TCR reacted to and assigned to either a CD4 or a CD8 class. Log10-transformed breadth and depth values were compared by one-way ANOVA with Sidak's multiple comparisons tests. TCRdb took over this immuneACCESS table, retaining in-frame rearrangements with V and J assigned. Such tables are incomplete; in checked studies, under half of the missing clones stem from an unresolved V gene, and the remainder is unexplained. The V and J calls and clone size were taken over from that table, and D and trimming were inferred from the DNA. This sample holds over 75,000 clones; under 90% were observed only once. 2.4% of the sample is held by the ten biggest clonotypes.

The time point label on this specimen signifies: baseline before first vaccination. Samples from vaccinated people were obtained from the UK trials COV001 and COV002, which included a single-blind randomized controlled phase 2/3 trial of AZD1222 (ChAdOx1 nCoV-19) in healthy adults. For TCRbeta chain sequencing, PBMC samples from trial participants were taken at day 0 and at day 28 after the second dose. V lost 0 bases and J lost 7 bases, and the count of bases not matched to a germline gene is 13. The CDR3 spans 18 residues, from the cysteine through the phenylalanine. Only the CDR3 part of the read is kept: 54 bases, read in frame from the first base. Based on the germline V gene, the CDR1 and CDR2 sequences are SGHDN and FVKESK.

The sample was peripheral blood, taken on day 0 of AZD1222 vaccination. The sequence was collected from an adult in good health. The rearranged chain carries TRBV14 and TRBJ1-5; a stretch of 9 junction bases matches TRBD1. Here the CDR3 is given as CASSQDTCGTGWRQPQHF. In nucleotides, the sequence is TGTGCCAGCAGCCAAGATACGTGTGGGACAGGGTGGCGGCAGCCCCAGCATTTT.